The rows below give T cell receptor beta chains drawn from one sample of a study of graft-versus-host responses after intestinal transplantation. The protocol was immunoSEQ multiplex PCR, while the TCRdb copy is restricted to in-frame clones and leaves out a portion. Among about 90,000 clones listed, roughly 80% were seen once. Which antigens these TCRs recognize remains unknown. The sequenced sample was unstimulated CD8+ T cells sorted from spleen or lymph node cells, obtained before intestinal transplant. Receptors were obtained from a human donor who received an intestinal transplant. The CDR3 runs from the conserved cysteine through the conserved F or W. A D gene is named only where the DNA matches it firmly. Only part of the rows carry a size: once, few, many, or a class if the clone is expanded.

>TRBV6-5|TRBJ2-7|TRBD2|-
TGTGCCAGCAGTTACAGTCTGGGGGGGGACTACGAGCAGTACTTC
CASSYSLGGDYEQYF
>TRBV15|TRBJ2-1|TRBD2|-
TGTGCCACCAGAGCTAGCGGGGGCGACAATGAGCAGTTCTTC
CATRASGGDNEQFF
>TRBV4-1|TRBJ1-5|TRBD1|-
TGCGCCAGCAGCCCTCTACAGGGGAATCAGCCCCAGCATTTT
CASSPLQGNQPQHF
>TRBV5-6|TRBJ2-7|-|-
TGTGCCAGCAGCTTTCTAGATTCCTACGAGCAGTACTTC
CASSFLDSYEQYF
>TRBV27|TRBJ2-7|TRBD1|-
TGTGCCAGCAGCCCCGGGACAGGGTTGAACGAGCAGTACTTC
CASSPGTGLNEQYF
>TRBV5-1|TRBJ2-7|TRBD2|few
TGCGCCAGCACCTTACTAGCGGGATACGAGCAGTACTTC
CASTLLAGYEQYF
>TRBV13|TRBJ2-7|TRBD2|-
TGTGCCAGCAGCTTGGCACTAGCGGGCGTCGAGCAGTACTTC
CASSLALAGVEQYF
>TRBV7-9|TRBJ1-1|-|-
TGTGCCAGCAGCTTAGCGCGGGGAGGACAACCTATGAACACTGAAGCTTTCTTT
CASSLARGGQPMNTEAFF
>TRBV7-8|TRBJ2-1|-|-
TGTGCCAGCAGCTTAGTCCCTCTAGGGGGCAATGAGCAGTTCTTC
CASSLVPLGGNEQFF
>TRBV30|TRBJ1-5|TRBD1|-
TGTGCCTGGAGCGACAGGGTGAAGACGGATCAGCCCCAGCATTTT
CAWSDRVKTDQPQHF
>TRBV27|TRBJ2-7|TRBD1|few
TGTGCCAGCAGTTTAAGCCGGGACAGCCACGAGCAGTACTTC
CASSLSRDSHEQYF